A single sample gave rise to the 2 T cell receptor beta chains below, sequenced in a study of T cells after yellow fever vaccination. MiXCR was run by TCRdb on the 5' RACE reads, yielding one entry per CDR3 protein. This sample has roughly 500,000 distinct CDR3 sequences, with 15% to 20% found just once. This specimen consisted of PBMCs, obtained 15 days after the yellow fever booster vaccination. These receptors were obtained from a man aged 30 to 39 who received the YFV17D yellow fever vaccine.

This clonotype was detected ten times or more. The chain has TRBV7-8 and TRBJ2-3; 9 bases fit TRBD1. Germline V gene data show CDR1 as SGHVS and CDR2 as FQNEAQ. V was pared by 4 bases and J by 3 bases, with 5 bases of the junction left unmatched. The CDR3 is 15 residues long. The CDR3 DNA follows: TGTGCCAGCAGCTACCGGGACAGGGAGACAGATACGCAGTATTTT. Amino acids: CASSYRDRETDTQYF.

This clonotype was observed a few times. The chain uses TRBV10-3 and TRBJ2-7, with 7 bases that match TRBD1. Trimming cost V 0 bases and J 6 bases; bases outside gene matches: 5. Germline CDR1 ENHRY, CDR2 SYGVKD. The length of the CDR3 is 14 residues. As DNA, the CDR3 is TGTGCCATCAGTGAGTCGACAGGGATCGGCGAGCAGTACTTC. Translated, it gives CAISESTGIGEQYF.